This T cell receptor (beta chain) derives from a study of tissue T cells after allogeneic stem cell transplantation. Libraries were prepared by immunoSEQ multiplex PCR; TCRdb keeps only in-frame clonotypes and omits some of them. Here the sample spans about 48,000 clones, 73% being singletons. For this clone: The antigen remains unidentified. The germline and genes are mouse ones.

The study, taken as a whole, reports: Alloreactivity or antigen specificity of tissue TCRs was not determined; some clones might be host cells.

This receptor was obtained from a pool of C57BL/6 mice in good health. Sequenced material: sorted cells pooled from one or two spleens.

The sequenced CDR3 bases are TGCACCTGCAGTGCCCCTTCTGGAAATACGCTCTAT. Translating gives CTCSAPSGNTLY. Given in full, the CDR3 is CTCSAPSGNTLYF. The chain recombines TRBV1 with TRBJ1-3; D is ambiguous. The read terminates 1 residue ahead of where the CDR3 ends, so the germline J gene completes it. The CDR3 has 13 amino acids. CDR1 is NSQYPW and CDR2 is LRSPGD in the germline V gene (reference sequence). The V end lost 3 bases, the J end lost 0 bases, and 3 bases lay between the germline ends.